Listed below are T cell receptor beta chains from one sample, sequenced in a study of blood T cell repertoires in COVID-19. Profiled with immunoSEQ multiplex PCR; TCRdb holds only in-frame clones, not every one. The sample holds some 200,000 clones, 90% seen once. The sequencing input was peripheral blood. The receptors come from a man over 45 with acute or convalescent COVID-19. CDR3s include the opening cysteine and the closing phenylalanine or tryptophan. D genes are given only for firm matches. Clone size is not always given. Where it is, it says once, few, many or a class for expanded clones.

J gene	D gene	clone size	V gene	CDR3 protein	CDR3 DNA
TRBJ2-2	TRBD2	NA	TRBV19	CASQWTSGSGELFF	TGTGCCAGCCAATGGACTAGCGGGTCCGGGGAGCTGTTTTTT
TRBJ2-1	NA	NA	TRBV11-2	CASSRNWDNEQFF	TGTGCCAGCAGCCGAAACTGGGACAATGAGCAATTCTTC
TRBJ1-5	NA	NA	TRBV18	CASSPSNSNQPQHF	TGTGCCAGCTCACCGTCCAATAGCAATCAGCCCCAGCATTTT
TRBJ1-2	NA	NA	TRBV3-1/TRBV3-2	CASSQDWSGRLDF	TGTGCCAGCAGCCAAGATTGGTCCGGGAGACTGGACTTC
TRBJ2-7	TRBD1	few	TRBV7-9	CASSYQRTGGLSEQYF	TGTGCCAGCAGCTACCAACGGACAGGGGGCTTGAGCGAGCAGTACTTC
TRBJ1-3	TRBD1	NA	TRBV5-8	CASSTHRGSSGNTIYF	TGTGCCAGCAGCACACACAGGGGGTCGTCTGGAAACACCATATATTTT
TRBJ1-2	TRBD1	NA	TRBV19	CASNQGALYGYTF	TGTGCCAGTAACCAGGGGGCTCTCTATGGCTACACCTTC
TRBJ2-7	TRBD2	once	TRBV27	CASSMGLAGDYEQYF	TGTGCCAGCAGTATGGGACTAGCGGGCGACTACGAGCAGTACTTC
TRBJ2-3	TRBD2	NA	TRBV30	CAWSPTSGFADTQYF	TGTGCCTGGAGTCCCACTAGCGGGTTTGCAGATACGCAGTATTTT
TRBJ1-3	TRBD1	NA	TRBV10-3	CAISATGGTGNTIYF	TGTGCCATCAGCGCCACAGGGGGCACTGGAAACACCATATATTTT
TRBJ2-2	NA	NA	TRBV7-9	CASSPLPAGELFF	TGTGCCAGCAGCCCCCTCCCCGCCGGGGAGCTGTTTTTT
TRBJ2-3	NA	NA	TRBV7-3	CASSLGSAADTQYF	TGTGCCAGCAGCTTAGGGTCCGCGGCAGATACGCAGTATTTT
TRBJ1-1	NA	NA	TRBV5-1	CASRLGGGTEAFF	TGCGCCAGCAGGTTGGGGGGCGGCACTGAAGCTTTCTTT
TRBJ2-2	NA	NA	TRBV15	CATSRGLRGTGELFF	TGTGCCACCAGCAGAGGACTGCGAGGCACCGGGGAGCTGTTTTTT
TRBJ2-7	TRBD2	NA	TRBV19	CASSIRPSGQYEQYF	TGTGCCAGTAGTATTCGGCCTAGCGGGCAGTACGAGCAGTACTTC
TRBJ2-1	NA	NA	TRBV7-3	CASTEWGNYLYNEQFF	TGTGCCAGCACCGAATGGGGCAACTACTTATACAATGAGCAGTTCTTC
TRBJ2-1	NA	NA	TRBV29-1	CSVGDTYNEQFF	TGCAGCGTTGGGGACACTTACAATGAGCAGTTCTTC
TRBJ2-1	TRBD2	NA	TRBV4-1	CASSQGTSGAYNEQFF	TGCGCCAGCAGCCAAGGAACTAGCGGGGCCTACAATGAGCAGTTCTTC
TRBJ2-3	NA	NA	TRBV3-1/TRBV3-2	CASSQVSAGIRTDTQYF	TGTGCCAGCAGCCAAGTCTCTGCCGGGATCCGCACAGATACGCAGTATTTT
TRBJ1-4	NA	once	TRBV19	CASSIYVSSTNEKLFF	TGTGCCAGTAGTATTTACGTGAGCTCAACTAATGAAAAACTGTTTTTT
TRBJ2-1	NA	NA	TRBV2	CASSRTAVTNEQFF	TGTGCCAGCAGCCGGACAGCGGTCACCAATGAGCAGTTCTTC
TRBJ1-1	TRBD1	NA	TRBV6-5	CASSYTGGNTEAFF	TGTGCCAGCAGTTATACAGGGGGCAACACTGAAGCTTTCTTT
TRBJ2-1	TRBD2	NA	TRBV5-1	CASSFKLAGGPHEQFF	TGCGCCAGCAGCTTTAAACTAGCGGGAGGGCCACATGAGCAGTTCTTC
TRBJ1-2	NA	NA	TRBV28	CASKSSLGFSFPGGYTF	TGTGCCAGCAAATCCTCCCTAGGGTTCAGTTTCCCAGGGGGCTACACCTTC
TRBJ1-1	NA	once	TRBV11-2	CASSLIEGTEAFF	TGTGCCAGCAGCCTAATCGAGGGCACTGAAGCTTTCTTT
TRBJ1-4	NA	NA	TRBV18	CASSPRLSGAVEKLFF	TGTGCCAGCTCACCACGCTTGTCAGGGGCGGTTGAAAAACTGTTTTTT
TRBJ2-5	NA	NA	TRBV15	CATSLLDQETQYF	TGTGCCACCAGCCTACTAGACCAAGAGACCCAGTACTTC
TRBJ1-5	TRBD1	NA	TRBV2	CASSEEDRGPNQPQHF	TGTGCCAGCAGTGAAGAGGACAGGGGGCCAAATCAGCCCCAGCATTTT
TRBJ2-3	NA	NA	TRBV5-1	CASSLARGRRTDTQYF	TGCGCCAGCAGCTTGGCCAGGGGACGTCGCACAGATACGCAGTATTTT
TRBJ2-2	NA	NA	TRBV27	CASSHPTGGGSGGELFF	TGTGCCAGCAGCCACCCCACGGGGGGCGGGAGTGGCGGGGAGCTGTTTTTT
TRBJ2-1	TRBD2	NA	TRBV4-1	CASSFTSGRAANEQFF	TGCGCCAGCAGCTTTACTAGCGGGAGGGCCGCTAATGAGCAGTTCTTC
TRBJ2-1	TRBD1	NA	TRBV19	CASSETGGFGEQFF	TGTGCCAGTAGTGAGACAGGGGGCTTTGGTGAGCAGTTCTTC
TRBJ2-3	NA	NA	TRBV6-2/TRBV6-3	CASSRDTDTQYF	TGTGCCAGCAGTCGAGACACAGATACGCAGTATTTT
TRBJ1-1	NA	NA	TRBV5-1	CASSLVQAMNTEAFF	TGCGCCAGCAGCTTGGTGCAGGCTATGAACACTGAAGCTTTCTTT
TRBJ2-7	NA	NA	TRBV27	CASSIRQESYEQYF	TGTGCCAGCAGTATTCGACAGGAGAGCTACGAGCAGTACTTC
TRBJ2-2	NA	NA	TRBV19	CASTLGAGDVGELFF	TGTGCCAGTACCCTTGGGGCAGGGGACGTCGGGGAGCTGTTTTTT
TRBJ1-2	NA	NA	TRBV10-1	CASSDDGANYGYTF	TGCGCCAGCAGTGATGACGGGGCTAACTATGGCTACACCTTC
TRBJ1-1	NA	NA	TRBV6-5	CASNRDQNTEAFF	TGTGCCAGCAACAGGGATCAGAACACTGAAGCTTTCTTT
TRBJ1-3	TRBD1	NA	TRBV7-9	CASSTTKGQASFNTIYF	TGTGCCAGCAGCACTACAAAGGGACAGGCGAGCTTTAACACCATATATTTT
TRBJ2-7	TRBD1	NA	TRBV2	CASSGGGQGDFYEQYF	TGTGCCAGCAGTGGGGGAGGACAGGGTGACTTTTACGAGCAGTACTTC
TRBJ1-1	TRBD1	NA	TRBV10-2	CASSDRDRSMNTEAFF	TGCGCCAGCAGTGATAGGGACAGATCCATGAACACTGAAGCTTTCTTT
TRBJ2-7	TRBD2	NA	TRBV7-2	CASSFQGSGRNNYEQYF	TGTGCCAGCAGCTTTCAGGGTAGCGGGAGAAATAACTACGAGCAGTACTTC
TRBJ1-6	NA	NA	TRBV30	CAWKKGRTPYSYNSPLHF	TGTGCCTGGAAGAAAGGGAGAACCCCATACTCCTATAATTCACCCCTCCACTTT
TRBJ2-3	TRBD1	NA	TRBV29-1	CSVGEQGGGSDTQYF	TGCAGCGTTGGGGAACAGGGGGGAGGTTCAGATACGCAGTATTTT
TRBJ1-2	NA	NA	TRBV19	CASSSPGQPNYGYTF	TGTGCCAGTAGTAGTCCGGGACAACCTAACTATGGCTACACCTTC